These T cell receptor beta chains were read from a single sample in a study of shared T cell receptors in the human thymus. The method was immunoSEQ multiplex PCR; TCRdb's version includes in-frame clones alone and lacks a portion of them. The sample has some 760,000 clones, 80% to 90% seen once. The data also belong to a second study, concerning human thymus T cells.

The sample was thymocytes. The source is a girl less than two years old with a congenital heart defect. CDR3s include the opening cysteine and the closing phenylalanine or tryptophan. Each record gives: clone size, J gene, V gene, D gene, CDR3 protein, CDR3 DNA. The D gene is left open where the match is weak. Clone size appears in some rows only: once, few, many, or a class for an expanded clone.

size: -
J: TRBJ2-1
V: TRBV4-3
D: -
CDR3: CASSLLSARSYNEQFF
DNA: TGCGCCAGCAGCCTACTTAGCGCCCGTTCCTACAATGAGCAGTTCTTC

size: -
J: TRBJ1-2
V: TRBV28
D: -
CDR3: CASSPPSPGTRSYGYTF
DNA: TGTGCCAGCAGTCCCCCAAGTCCCGGGACACGTAGCTATGGCTACACCTTC

size: -
J: TRBJ1-5
V: TRBV28
D: TRBD1
CDR3: CASSPTRDRGSDQPQHF
DNA: TGTGCCAGCAGTCCCACTCGGGACAGGGGATCTGATCAGCCCCAGCATTTT

size: -
J: TRBJ1-2
V: TRBV29-1
D: TRBD1
CDR3: CSVEPLQGVITNYGYTF
DNA: TGCAGCGTTGAGCCGTTACAGGGGGTAATTACTAACTATGGCTACACCTTC

size: -
J: TRBJ2-2
V: TRBV2
D: TRBD2
CDR3: CASSSTSGHRPGELFF
DNA: TGTGCCAGCAGTTCCACTAGCGGGCATAGGCCCGGGGAGCTGTTTTTT

size: -
J: TRBJ1-5
V: TRBV6-1
D: -
CDR3: CASSLSSNQPQHF
DNA: TGTGCCAGCAGCCTTTCTAGCAATCAGCCCCAGCATTTT

size: few
J: TRBJ2-3
V: TRBV7-9
D: -
CDR3: CASSPAAGSFTDTQYF
DNA: TGTGCCAGCAGCCCAGCGGCGGGATCTTTCACAGATACGCAGTATTTT

size: -
J: TRBJ1-2
V: TRBV18
D: TRBD1
CDR3: CASSPWTGDLNYGYTF
DNA: TGTGCCAGCTCACCCTGGACAGGGGATCTTAACTATGGCTACACCTTC

size: once
J: TRBJ2-7
V: TRBV5-6
D: -
CDR3: CASSFARDNQVGEQYF
DNA: TGTGCCAGCAGCTTTGCCCGGGATAACCAGGTGGGAGAGCAGTACTTC

size: -
J: TRBJ1-1
V: TRBV10-3
D: -
CDR3: CAISVHGNTEAFF
DNA: TGTGCCATCAGTGTTCACGGGAACACTGAAGCTTTCTTT